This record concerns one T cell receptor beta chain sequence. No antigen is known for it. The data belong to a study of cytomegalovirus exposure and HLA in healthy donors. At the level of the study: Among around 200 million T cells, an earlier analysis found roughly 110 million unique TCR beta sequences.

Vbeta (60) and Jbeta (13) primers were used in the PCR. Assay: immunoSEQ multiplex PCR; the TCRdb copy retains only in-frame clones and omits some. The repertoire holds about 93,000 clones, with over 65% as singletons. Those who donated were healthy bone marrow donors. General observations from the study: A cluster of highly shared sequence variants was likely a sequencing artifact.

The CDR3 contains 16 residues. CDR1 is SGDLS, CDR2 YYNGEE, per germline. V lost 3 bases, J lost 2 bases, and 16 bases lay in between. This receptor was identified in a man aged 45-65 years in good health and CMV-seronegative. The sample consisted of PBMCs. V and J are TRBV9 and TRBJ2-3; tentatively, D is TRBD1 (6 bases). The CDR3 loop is CASSARWGRHTDTQYF. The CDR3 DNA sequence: TGTGCCAGCAGCGCCCGATGGGGGCGGCACACAGATACGCAGTATTTT.